Below are 29 T cell receptor beta chains sequenced from a single sample in a study of T-cell memory formation after mild COVID-19 (dated by TCRdb to about 2021). Receptor amplification or capture employed 5' RACE. Sequenced on an Illumina NovaSeq 6000. Using fastp at Q25 and MiXCR, TCRdb reprocessed the public reads and kept productive beta chains. Every entry covers one CDR3 protein and lists the most common genes and DNA from its rows. Recorded for this sample are around 130,000 distinct CDR3 sequences; more than 15% of them occurred a single time. Of the sample, around 4.8% falls within the top ten clones. Sequenced material: PBMCs or a T cell subset sorted from them (not recorded which). These receptors were obtained from a man younger than 35 who had mild COVID-19 (a few samples of this study predate the infection). The sample titles of this study are shuffled in the database, so cell type and time point are left out; the donor was told from shared clones.

CDR3 region: CASSRQRNTEAFF. For the CDR3, the DNA is TGCGCCAGCAGCCGGCAGAGGAACACTGAAGCTTTCTTT. The chain links TRBV5-1 to TRBJ1-1; D ambiguous. V was clipped by 4 bases and J by 1 base, with 8 bases between them. This CDR3 spans 13 amino acids. Germline V lookup: CDR1 SGHRS, CDR2 YFSETQ.

The gene calls are TRBV5-1 and TRBJ1-1; a weak D match, TRBD1 (5 bases). V was shortened by 3 bases and J by 2 bases, with 17 bases between the two germline ends. The CDR3 runs to 16 residues. The germline V gene encodes CDR1 SGHRS and CDR2 YFSETQ. The CDR3 reads CASSYQRGATNTEAFF. CDR3 coding DNA: TGCGCCAGCAGCTACCAACGCGGGGCGACCAACACTGAAGCTTTCTTT.

This clonotype has just a few counts. The rearrangement links TRBV5-6 to TRBJ2-7, with D possibly being TRBD1 or TRBD2 (6 bases each). V lost 2 bases and J lost 7, with 16 bases in between. CDR1 and CDR2 from the germline V gene are SGHDT and YYEEEE. There are 14 residues in the CDR3. CDR3: CASSFRGPWGEQYV. The CDR3, as DNA: TGTGCCAGCAGCTTTCGGGGGCCCTGGGGAGAGCAGTACGTC.

The V and J genes are TRBV3-1 and TRBJ1-5; D remains unclear. Germline loops: CDR1 LGHDT, CDR2 YNNKEL (reference sequence). The CDR3 totals 14 residues. V was trimmed by 5 bases and J by 0 bases, leaving 8 bases between them. CDR3 in DNA: TGTGCCAGCAGCTTAGGAAATAGCAATCAGCCCCAGCATTTT. Protein product: CASSLGNSNQPQHF. Full variable domain (rest looked up from reference TRBV3-1 and TRBJ1-5): DTAVSQTPKYLVTQMGNDKSIKCEQNLGHDTMYWYKQDSKKFLKIMFSYNNKELIINETVPNRFSPKSPDKAHLNLHINSLELGDSAVYFCASSLGNSNQPQHFGDGTRLSIL.

In this sample, this clonotype turned up a few times. The V and J genes are TRBV5-1 and TRBJ1-1; D might be TRBD1 (6 bases). V lost 3 bases, J lost 3 bases, and 15 bases lay in between. The CDR3 consists of 15 residues. From germline, CDR1 is SGHRS and CDR2 YFSETQ. The CDR3 sequence is CASSSPGQLYTEAFF. For the CDR3, the DNA is TGCGCCAGCAGCTCACCGGGACAATTGTACACTGAAGCTTTCTTT.

The chain has TRBV4-2 and TRBJ2-7; D perhaps matches TRBD1 (5 bases). Trimming took 1 base from V and 3 from J, leaving 10 bases between them. This CDR3 is built from 14 residues. The germline V gene encodes CDR1 LGHNA and CDR2 YNFKEQ. CDR3 sequence: CASSQVTGDYEQYF. As DNA, the CDR3 is TGTGCCAGCAGCCAAGTAACAGGTGACTACGAGCAGTACTTC.

The sample holds a few counts of this clonotype. The J gene is TRBJ1-3, the V gene TRBV28, with D uncertain. This CDR3 spans 14 amino acids. CDR1 and CDR2 (germline): MDHEN, SYDVKM. V was trimmed by 5 bases and J by 0 bases, leaving 8 bases between them. Here the CDR3 DNA reads TGTGCCAGCAGTCAAGGGTTCTCTGGAAACACCATATATTTT. It codes for CASSQGFSGNTIYF.

V gene TRBV5-1 combines with J gene TRBJ2-3, with 8 bases matching TRBD2. From germline, CDR1 is SGHRS and CDR2 YFSETQ. The CDR3 is 15 amino acids. V was clipped by 5 bases and J by 0 bases; unmatched bases: 5. CDR3 residues: CASRPTSGSTDTQYF. The CDR3 DNA reads as TGCGCCAGCAGACCAACTAGCGGTAGCACAGATACGCAGTATTTT.

The genes are TRBV3-1 and TRBJ1-5; D is ambiguous. Germline assignment: CDR1 LGHDT and CDR2 YNNKEL (reference sequence). Trimming left V 1 base short and J 7 bases short, with 11 bases between. The CDR3 sequence is 14 residues long. In DNA, the CDR3 is TGTGCCAGCAGCCAAGGGATGGGAAGCCAGCCCCAGCATTTT. Translation: CASSQGMGSQPQHF.

This clonotype has more than one count but fewer than ten. The V gene is TRBV6-5, the J gene TRBJ1-2; D remains ambiguous. Germline V lookup: CDR1 MNHEY, CDR2 SVGAGI. V lost 8 bases to trimming and J lost 0 bases, with 7 bases between them. The length of the CDR3 is 12 residues. Written as DNA, the CDR3 is TGTGCCAGCCATTTACCTAACTATGGCTACACCTTC. This codes for CASHLPNYGYTF.

This clonotype has a handful of counts. The chain recombines TRBV21-1 with TRBJ2-7; the listed D gene, TRBD2, was not tested against the DNA. TRBV21-1 is deemed a pseudogene. The CDR3 is made up of 16 amino acids. Here the CDR3 reads CASSPGGPGGPGEQYV. The CDR3 DNA is TGTGCCAGCAGCCCCGGCGGGCCGGGGGGGCCGGGGGAGCAGTACGTC.

This clonotype was detected once. This chain connects TRBV10-1 to TRBJ2-4; 7 bases align to TRBD1. There are 14 residues in the CDR3. Germline trimming cut 5 bases from V and 9 bases from J; bases unmatched to any gene: 10. CDR1 is WNHNN, CDR2 SYGVQD, per germline (reference sequence). The CDR3 here is CASSQDRNRFIQYF. The CDR3 DNA sequence: TGCGCCAGCAGTCAGGACAGGAATCGTTTCATTCAGTACTTC.

This clonotype was counted only a few times. This chain connects TRBV28 to TRBJ2-5; D is unresolved. Germline assignment: CDR1 MDHEN and CDR2 SYDVKM. There are 14 residues in the CDR3. Deletions cut 11 bases from V and 5 bases from J, with 21 bases between. In DNA form, the CDR3 reads TGTGCCTCCCATGAGGTCGGGCGCAGGGAGACCCAGTACTTC. The encoded protein is CASHEVGRRETQYF.

The DNA for the CDR3 is TGTGCCAGCAGCTTGTATTACCAGGGCGAGACCCAGTACTTC. As protein: CASSLYYQGETQYF. The J gene is TRBJ2-5, the V gene TRBV5-6, with TRBD1 as a possible D gene (5 bases). This CDR3 has 14 amino acids. CDR1 SGHDT and CDR2 YYEEEE come from the germline V gene. Trimming cost V 1 base and J 5 bases, with 12 bases left between them.

This clonotype was seen at least ten times. This chain links TRBV5-1 with TRBJ2-1; D remains ambiguous. The V gene's germline CDR1 is SGHRS and CDR2 YFSETQ. The V end was cut by 0 bases, the J end by 2 bases, with 9 bases between. The CDR3 has 15 amino acids. The CDR3 reads CASSLAAATYNEQFF. DNA for the CDR3: TGCGCCAGCAGCTTGGCCGCTGCCACCTACAATGAGCAGTTCTTC.

This clonotype was counted ten times or more. The CDR3 nucleotides read TGTGCCAGCAGCTGGGATTTTGGGAATTCACCCCTCCACTTT. Encoded protein: CASSWDFGNSPLHF. The chain combines TRBV5-6 with TRBJ1-6; no clear D. CDR1 and CDR2 from the germline V gene are SGHDT and YYEEEE. V was clipped by 3 bases and J by 7 bases, with 11 bases between them. This CDR3 has 14 residues.

This clonotype was observed a handful of times. The chain uses TRBV7-9 and TRBJ1-2; TRBD1 agrees at 10 bases. J lost 4 bases, V lost 4 bases, and 3 bases had no gene match. In germline, CDR1 is SEHNR, CDR2 FQNEAQ (reference sequence). The CDR3 length is 14 residues. The chain's CDR3 is CASSWGQGTYGYTF. CDR3 nucleotide sequence: TGTGCCAGCAGCTGGGGACAGGGGACCTATGGCTACACCTTC. The entire variable domain, with the rest obtained from reference TRBV7-9 and TRBJ1-2, is as follows: DTGVSQNPRHKITKRGQNVTFRCDPISEHNRLYWYRQTLGQGPEFLTYFQNEAQLEKSRLLSDRFSAERPKGSFSTLEIQRTEQGDSAMYLCASSWGQGTYGYTFGSGTRLTVV.

The V and J genes are TRBV24-1 and TRBJ2-3, with D possibly being TRBD2 (6 bases). The CDR3 covers 16 residues. Looked up from germline, CDR1 is KGHDR and CDR2 is SFDVKD. Trimming pared 3 bases from V and 0 bases from J, leaving 12 bases between. The CDR3 nucleotides read TGTGCCACCAGTGATCCCGGGACTTCAAGCACAGATACGCAGTATTTT. This gives the protein CATSDPGTSSTDTQYF.

The rearrangement links TRBV3-1 to TRBJ2-2, with 9 positions matching TRBD1. The germline CDR1 and CDR2 sequences are LGHDT and YNNKEL (reference sequence). The CDR3 length is 16 residues. Trimming cost V 2 bases and J 9 bases; bases outside gene matches: 10. The CDR3 DNA sequence: TGTGCCAGCAGCCAACCGGGGACAGGGAGTTTTCGGGAGCTGTTTTTT. Translation gives CASSQPGTGSFRELFF.

This chain joins TRBV4-1 and TRBJ2-5; the match to TRBD2 covers 11 bases. Germline trimming cut 4 bases from V and 4 bases from J; bases unmatched to any gene: 11. This CDR3 has 17 amino acids. Germline V gene sequence: CDR1 MGHRA, CDR2 YSYEKL. The CDR3 reads CASSRGSGGVGGETQYF. The CDR3 DNA is TGCGCCAGCAGCCGGGGTAGCGGGGGGGTTGGTGGAGAGACCCAGTACTTC.

The V call is TRBV11-2, the J call TRBJ1-1; unclear D gene. Germline V lookup: CDR1 SGHAT, CDR2 FQNNGV. The CDR3 is 12 amino acids. With 1 base removed from V and 11 bases from J, the gap between germline ends came to 11 bases. The CDR3 DNA sequence: TGTGCCAGCAGCTTAGGAAGAGCTGCGGCTTTCTTT. Translating gives CASSLGRAAAFF. Combining the CDR3 with reference TRBV11-2 and TRBJ1-1 gives the whole variable domain EAGVAQSPRYKIIEKRQSVAFWCNPISGHATLYWYQQILGQGPKLLIQFQNNGVVDDSQLPKDRFSAERLKGVDSTLKIQPAKLEDSAVYLCASSLGRAAAFFGQGTRLTVV.

Turning to this clonotype: This may be a read error, as it is one base from a much larger clone. The conserved final phenylalanine or tryptophan is absent from the CDR3, which likely points to a read error. The rearrangement joins TRBV7-2 to TRBJ2-7; D is unresolved. V gave up 4 bases and J gave up 2 bases, with 3 bases separating them. The CDR3 length is 11 residues. The germline gives CDR1 SGHTA, CDR2 FQGNSA. CDR3 in DNA: TGTGCCAGCAGCTCCCCCTACGAGCAGTACTCC. This codes for CASSSPYEQYS.

The rearrangement joins TRBV25-1 to TRBJ2-1; D perhaps matches TRBD1 (5 bases). The V and J ends lost 3 bases and 4 bases respectively, with 10 bases between them. The CDR3 has 14 amino acids. CDR1 is MGHDK and CDR2 is SYGVNS in the germline V gene. CDR3 coding DNA: TGTGCCAGCAGTGACTCGCAGGGTTACAATGAGCAGTTCTTC. It yields the protein CASSDSQGYNEQFF.

This clonotype came up a few times. The chain combines TRBV19 with TRBJ2-5; perhaps TRBD2 as D (6 bases). The germline CDR1 and CDR2 sequences are LNHDA and SQIVND (reference sequence). This CDR3 spans 16 amino acids. The V and J ends lost 3 bases and 5 bases respectively, with 19 bases between them. For the CDR3, the DNA is TGTGCCAGTAGTATTGGCGGGGCAGCTACAGTCGAGACCCAGTACTTC. Translated, it gives CASSIGGAATVETQYF.

This sequence joins TRBV24-1 and TRBJ1-2; D call uncertain. Per germline, CDR1 KGHDR and CDR2 SFDVKD. Trimming pared 4 bases from V and 4 bases from J, leaving 9 bases between. The CDR3 totals 13 residues. CDR3 loop: CATSDPRTYGYTF. As DNA, the CDR3 is TGTGCCACCAGTGACCCCAGGACCTATGGCTACACCTTC.

The V gene is TRBV7-2, the J gene TRBJ1-3; D is ambiguous. Looked up from germline, CDR1 is SGHTA and CDR2 is FQGNSA. The V end lost 5 bases, the J end lost 2 bases, and 7 bases lay between the germline ends. This CDR3 is built from 13 residues. The CDR3 reads CASSPQAGNTIYF. The CDR3 DNA reads as TGTGCCAGCAGCCCCCAAGCTGGAAACACCATATATTTT. Complete variable domain (other parts from reference TRBV7-2 and TRBJ1-3): GAGVSQSPSNKVTEKGKDVELRCDPISGHTALYWYRQSLGQGLEFLIYFQGNSAPDKSGLPSDRFSAERTGGSVSTLTIQRTQQEDSAVYLCASSPQAGNTIYFGEGSWLTVV.

This chain links TRBV15 with TRBJ2-7; D uncertain. CDR3 length: 15 amino acids. Trimming took 3 bases from V and 3 from J, leaving 15 bases between them. Per the germline V gene, CDR1 is LNHNV and CDR2 is YYDKDF (reference sequence). The CDR3 sequence is CATSRDAGQYYEQYF. The DNA for the CDR3 is TGTGCCACCAGCAGGGACGCCGGCCAGTACTACGAGCAGTACTTC.

The chain carries TRBV5-1 and TRBJ2-7; 11 bases match TRBD2. V lost 3 bases, J lost 3 bases, and 8 bases stayed unmatched. The germline gives CDR1 SGHRS, CDR2 YFSETQ. This CDR3 spans 16 amino acids. CDR3 region: CASSWGPGLAGYEQYF. Written as DNA, the CDR3 is TGCGCCAGCAGCTGGGGCCCCGGACTAGCGGGCTACGAGCAGTACTTC.

The gene calls are TRBV27 and TRBJ1-6; a possible D gene is TRBD1 (6 bases). Trimming removed 8 bases at V and 7 bases at J, with 18 bases between. Germline V CDR1 and CDR2: MNHEY, SMNVEV (reference sequence). CDR3 length equals 15 residues. The CDR3 loop is CASGSLGGANSPLHF. CDR3 coding DNA: TGTGCCAGCGGATCTCTGGGGGGCGCGAATTCACCCCTCCACTTT.